This T cell receptor (beta chain) derives from a study of regulatory T cells in long-lasting Graves disease (dated by TCRdb to 2020 to 2022). As for the study more broadly: Patients with newly diagnosed Graves' disease had been on antithyroid drugs for under 3 months. Patients with persistent Graves' disease were compared with patients with newly diagnosed Graves' disease using TCR sequencing and RNA sequencing of peripheral blood. The study took place in China and was registered as a clinical trial. A total of some 33 samples were covered by TCR sequencing, comprising roughly 13 persistent and 20 newly diagnosed Graves' disease patients. General conclusions and limits of the study: Only the TCR beta chain was sequenced and analyzed. Persistent disease showed preferential use of TRBV28, TRBJ1-2 and TRBJ2-5, whereas newly diagnosed disease favored TRBV20-1 and TRBJ2-1. Compared with newly diagnosed patients, persistent Graves' disease patients had lower TCR Shannon entropy and fewer highly expanded clones, which suggests clonal expansion. Persistent patients shared more public clonotypes among themselves (around 2,500) than newly diagnosed patients did (approximately 900). The authors noted that the small sample size was a limitation that may lower accuracy. Peripheral blood alone was examined, since thyroid tissue, which constituted the primary lesion, could not be accessed.

Reading the label with the study, this specimen's time point is: newly diagnosed GD, antithyroid drugs for less than 3 months. For both TCR sequencing and RNA sequencing, RNA was extracted from PBMCs using TRIzol. Graves' disease was diagnosed according to American Thyroid Association guidelines. Patients for the study were recruited at an endocrinology department in Xi'an, China. Each patient gave approximately 10 milliliters of peripheral blood, collected in an EDTA anticoagulant tube. Ficoll Paque Plus density gradient separation was used to isolate PBMCs, and no additional T cell sorting was done. RNA quality was checked with an Agilent 2100 Bioanalyzer and agarose gel, and concentration with a NanoDrop 2000. Including the terminal cysteine and phenylalanine, the CDR3 comprises 15 residues. The DNA shown is the 45-base CDR3, in frame from base 1. Trimming takes 6 bases from V and 0 bases from J, and the germline ends sit 11 bases apart.

Library method: multiplex PCR. These reads were obtained on an Illumina HiSeq 4000. TCR beta libraries were built with iRepertoire HTBI primers and Arm-PCR amplification of CDR3 regions. Before sequencing, the PCR products underwent gel purification. The original methods were these. A total of 62 TRBV and some 15 TRBJ segments were identified across samples and were used for gene usage analysis of CDR3 amino acid clonotypes. COPE and FqMerger were used to merge the filtered high-quality paired reads into contigs. BLAST was used to align contigs to IMGT TRBV, TRBD and TRBJ reference genes, and CDR3 was defined according to IMGT. Any clonotype with a frequency above 0.1% was classified as a highly expanded clone. Shannon entropy was used to measure repertoire diversity, and the Gini coefficient was used to measure V-J evenness. A clonotype found in more than one individual was treated as public. The public reads were reprocessed in TCRdb via fastp at Q25 and MiXCR, keeping in-frame beta chains. Records with the same CDR3 protein are collapsed into one entry carrying the most frequent genes and DNA. The V and J calls were determined by TCRdb, not by the authors. The sample profile shows a few hundred thousand distinct CDR3 sequences; over 20% of them were found once. The biggest ten clones account for roughly 13% of the sample.

This clonotype was detected many times. Its specific antigen is unknown. The record has no base qualities; no much larger clone is one base away. The sequence came from a female donor with Graves disease. The starting material was peripheral blood mononuclear cells (PBMCs), obtained at new diagnosis, from a patient treated with antithyroid drugs. Rearrangement joined TRBV12-3 or TRBV12-4 to TRBJ2-2; the D segment could be TRBD1, given 6 matching bases. The CDR3 in this case is CASRGQIANTGELFF. The nucleotide sequence reads TGTGCCAGCAGAGGACAGATCGCGAACACCGGGGAGCTGTTTTTT.